This T cell receptor beta chain was recovered during a study of blood T cell repertoires in COVID-19. Overall study context: Researchers got acute and convalescent COVID-19 samples from the United States, Italy and Spain. The cDNA or gDNA used as material had been derived from T cells, B-cell-depleted T cells, or PBMCs.

As processed by the authors: Scientists estimated how many nucleated cells there were by amplifying reference gene primers. The protocol was immunoSEQ multiplex PCR, while the TCRdb copy is restricted to in-frame clones and leaves out a portion. The DNA was the basis for D and trimming; V, J and clone size are from that table. The sample yields approximately 350,000 clones, 86% seen once. Enrolment of Seattle patients took place during active infection, and they were followed longitudinally. Germline values: CDR1 MNHEY, CDR2 SMNVEV (reference sequence). The length of the CDR3 is 13 residues. V trimming: 2 bases; J trimming: 6 bases; junction bases outside the gene matches: 1.

This clonotype originated in a woman aged 60-70 years with COVID-19, enrolled during active disease. The sequencing input was peripheral blood. The chain uses TRBV27 and TRBJ2-1, with 7 nucleotides matching TRBD1. The CDR3 reads CASSLNRGNEQFF. For the CDR3, the DNA is TGTGCCAGCAGTTTAAACAGGGGCAATGAGCAGTTCTTC.